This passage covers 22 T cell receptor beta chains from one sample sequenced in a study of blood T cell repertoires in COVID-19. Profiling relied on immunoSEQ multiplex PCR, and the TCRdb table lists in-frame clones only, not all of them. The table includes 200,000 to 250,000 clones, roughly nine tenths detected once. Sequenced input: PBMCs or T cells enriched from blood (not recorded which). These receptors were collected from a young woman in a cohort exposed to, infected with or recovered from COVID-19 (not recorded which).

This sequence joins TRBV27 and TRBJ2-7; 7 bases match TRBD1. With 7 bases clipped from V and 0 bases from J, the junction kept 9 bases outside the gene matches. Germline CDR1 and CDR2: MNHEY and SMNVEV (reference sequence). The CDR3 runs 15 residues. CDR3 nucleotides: TGTGCCAGCACCTTCGTCGGGGACAGCTCCTACGAGCAGTACTTC. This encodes CASTFVGDSSYEQYF.

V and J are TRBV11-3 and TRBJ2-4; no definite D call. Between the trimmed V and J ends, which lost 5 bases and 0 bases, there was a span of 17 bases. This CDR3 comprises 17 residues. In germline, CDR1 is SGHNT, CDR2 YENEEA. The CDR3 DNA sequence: TGTGCCAGCAGCCCCAGAGGCCCACCCCTAGCCAAAAACATTCAGTACTTC. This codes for CASSPRGPPLAKNIQYF.

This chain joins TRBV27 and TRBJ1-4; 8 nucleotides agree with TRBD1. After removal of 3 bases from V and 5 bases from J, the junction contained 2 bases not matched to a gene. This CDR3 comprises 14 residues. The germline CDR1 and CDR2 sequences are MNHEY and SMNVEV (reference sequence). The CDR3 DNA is TGTGCCAGCAGTTTCCAGGGGGCAAATGAAAAACTGTTTTTT. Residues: CASSFQGANEKLFF.

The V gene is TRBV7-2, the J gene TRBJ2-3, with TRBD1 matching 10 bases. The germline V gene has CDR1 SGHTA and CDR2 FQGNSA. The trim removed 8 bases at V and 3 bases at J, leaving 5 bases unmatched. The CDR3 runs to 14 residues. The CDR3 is CASGRDRGTDTQYF. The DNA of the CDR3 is TGTGCCAGCGGCCGGGACAGGGGTACAGATACGCAGTATTTT. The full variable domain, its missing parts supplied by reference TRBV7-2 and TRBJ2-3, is GAGVSQSPSNKVTEKGKDVELRCDPISGHTALYWYRQSLGQGLEFLIYFQGNSAPDKSGLPSDRFSAERTGGSVSTLTIQRTQQEDSAVYLCASGRDRGTDTQYFGPGTRLTVL.

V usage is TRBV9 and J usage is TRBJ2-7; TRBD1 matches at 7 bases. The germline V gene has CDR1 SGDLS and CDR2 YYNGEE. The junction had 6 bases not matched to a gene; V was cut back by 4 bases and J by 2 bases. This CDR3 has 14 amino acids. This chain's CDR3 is CASSLRDRAYEQYF. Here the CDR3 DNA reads TGTGCCAGCAGCCTACGGGACAGAGCCTACGAGCAGTACTTC.

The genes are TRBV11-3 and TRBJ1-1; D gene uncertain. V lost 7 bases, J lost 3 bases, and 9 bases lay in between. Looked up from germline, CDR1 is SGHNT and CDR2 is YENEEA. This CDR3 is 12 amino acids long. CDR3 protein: CASTGEDTEAFF. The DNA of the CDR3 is TGTGCCAGCACCGGGGAGGACACTGAAGCTTTCTTT.

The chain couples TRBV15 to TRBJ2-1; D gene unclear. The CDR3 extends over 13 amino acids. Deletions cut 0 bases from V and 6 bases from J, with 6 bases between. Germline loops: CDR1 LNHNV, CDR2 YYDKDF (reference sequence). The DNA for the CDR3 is TGTGCCACCAGCAGAGATCCTAGCAATGAGCAGTTCTTC. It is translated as CATSRDPSNEQFF. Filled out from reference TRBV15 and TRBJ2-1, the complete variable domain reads DAMVIQNPRYQVTQFGKPVTLSCSQTLNHNVMYWYQQKSSQAPKLLFHYYDKDFNNEADTPDNFQSRRPNTSFCFLDIRSPGLGDTAMYLCATSRDPSNEQFFGPGTRLTVL.

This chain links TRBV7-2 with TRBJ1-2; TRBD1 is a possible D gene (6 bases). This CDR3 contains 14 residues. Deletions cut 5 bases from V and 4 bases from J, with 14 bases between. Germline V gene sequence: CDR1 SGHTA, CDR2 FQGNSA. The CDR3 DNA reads TGTGCCAGCAGCCCCTTGGGGGCGAGCTATGGCTACACCTTC. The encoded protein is CASSPLGASYGYTF.

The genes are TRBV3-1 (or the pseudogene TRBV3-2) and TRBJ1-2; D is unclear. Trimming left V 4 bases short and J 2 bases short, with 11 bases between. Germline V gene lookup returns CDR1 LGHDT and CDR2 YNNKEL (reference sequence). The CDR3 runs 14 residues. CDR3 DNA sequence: TGTGCCAGCAGCCCTTCGACGGAGAACTATGGCTACACCTTC. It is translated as CASSPSTENYGYTF.

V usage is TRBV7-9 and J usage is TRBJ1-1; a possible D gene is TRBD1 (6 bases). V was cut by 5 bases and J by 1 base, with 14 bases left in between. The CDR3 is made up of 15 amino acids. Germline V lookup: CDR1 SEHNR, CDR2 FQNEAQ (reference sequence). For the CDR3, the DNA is TGTGCCAGCAGCCCCACGGGACAAGAGAACACTGAAGCTTTCTTT. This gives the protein CASSPTGQENTEAFF.

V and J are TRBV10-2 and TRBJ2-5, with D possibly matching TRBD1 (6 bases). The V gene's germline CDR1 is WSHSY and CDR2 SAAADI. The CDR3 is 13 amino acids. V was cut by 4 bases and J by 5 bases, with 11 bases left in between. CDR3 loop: CASSGTDRETQYF. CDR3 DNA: TGCGCCAGCAGTGGGACAGACCGGGAGACCCAGTACTTC.

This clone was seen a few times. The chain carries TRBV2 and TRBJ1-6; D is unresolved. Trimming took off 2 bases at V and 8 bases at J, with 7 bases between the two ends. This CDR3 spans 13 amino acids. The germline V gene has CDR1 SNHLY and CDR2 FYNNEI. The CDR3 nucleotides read TGTGCCAGCAGTGAAATGGCTTATTCACCCCTCCACTTT. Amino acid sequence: CASSEMAYSPLHF.

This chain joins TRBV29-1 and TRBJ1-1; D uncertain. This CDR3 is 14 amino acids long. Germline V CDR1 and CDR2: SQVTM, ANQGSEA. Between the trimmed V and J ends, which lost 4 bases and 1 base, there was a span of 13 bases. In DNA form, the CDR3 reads TGCAGCGTTGGAGTAACGGGAAAGAACACTGAAGCTTTCTTT. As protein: CSVGVTGKNTEAFF.

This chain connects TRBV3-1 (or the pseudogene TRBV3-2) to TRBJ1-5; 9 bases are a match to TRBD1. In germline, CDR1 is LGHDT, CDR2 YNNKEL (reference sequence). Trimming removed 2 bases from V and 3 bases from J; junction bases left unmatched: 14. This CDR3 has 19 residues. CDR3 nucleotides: TGTGCCAGCAGCCAATCGGGGACAGGGTATGGAGAGTTCAATCAGCCCCAGCATTTT. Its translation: CASSQSGTGYGEFNQPQHF.

CDR3 sequence: CASRVPTGETQYF. The CDR3 DNA is TGTGCCAGCCGGGTACCCACGGGGGAGACCCAGTACTTC. The gene calls are TRBV2 and TRBJ2-5, with a tentative D call TRBD2 (5 bases). The germline V gene has CDR1 SNHLY and CDR2 FYNNEI. With 8 bases removed from V and 5 bases from J, the gap between germline ends came to 15 bases. The CDR3 is 13 residues long.

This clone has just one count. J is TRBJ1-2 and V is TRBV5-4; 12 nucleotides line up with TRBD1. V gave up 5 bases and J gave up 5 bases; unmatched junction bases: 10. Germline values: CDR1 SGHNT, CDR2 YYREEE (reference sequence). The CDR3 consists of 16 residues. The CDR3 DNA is TGTGCCAGCAGTTTACCGGGACAGGGGGCTTTGTATGGCTACACCTTC. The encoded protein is CASSLPGQGALYGYTF.

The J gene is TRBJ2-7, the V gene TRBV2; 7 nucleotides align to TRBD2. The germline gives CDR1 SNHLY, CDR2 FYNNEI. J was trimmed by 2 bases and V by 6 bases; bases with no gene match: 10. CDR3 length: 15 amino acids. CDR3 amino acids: CASSPGRGGAYEQYF. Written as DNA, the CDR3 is TGTGCCAGCAGCCCCGGTCGGGGAGGGGCCTACGAGCAGTACTTC.

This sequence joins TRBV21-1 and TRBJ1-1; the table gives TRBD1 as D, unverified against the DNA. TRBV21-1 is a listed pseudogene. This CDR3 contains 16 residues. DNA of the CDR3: TGTGCCAGCAGCAAAGGTCAGGGTTCAATGAACACTGAAGCTTTCTTT. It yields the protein CASSKGQGSMNTEAFF.

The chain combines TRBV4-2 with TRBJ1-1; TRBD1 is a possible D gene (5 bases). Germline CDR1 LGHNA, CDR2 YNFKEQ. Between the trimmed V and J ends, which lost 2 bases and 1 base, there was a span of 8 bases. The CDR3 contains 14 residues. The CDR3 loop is CASSQSGGNTEAFF. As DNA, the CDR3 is TGTGCCAGCAGCCAAAGCGGGGGGAACACTGAAGCTTTCTTT.

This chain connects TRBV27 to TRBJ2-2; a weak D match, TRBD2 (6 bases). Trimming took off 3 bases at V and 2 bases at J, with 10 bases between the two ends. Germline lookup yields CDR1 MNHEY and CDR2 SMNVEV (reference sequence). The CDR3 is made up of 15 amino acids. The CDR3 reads CASSFGGVNTGELFF. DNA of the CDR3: TGTGCCAGCAGTTTCGGAGGGGTCAACACCGGGGAGCTGTTTTTT.

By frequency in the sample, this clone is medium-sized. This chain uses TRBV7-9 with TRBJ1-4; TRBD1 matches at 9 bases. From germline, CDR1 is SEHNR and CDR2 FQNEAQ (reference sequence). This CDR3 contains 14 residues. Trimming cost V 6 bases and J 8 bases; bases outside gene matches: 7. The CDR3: CASSNRGLGEKLFF. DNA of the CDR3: TGTGCCAGCAGTAACAGGGGGCTCGGGGAAAAACTGTTTTTT. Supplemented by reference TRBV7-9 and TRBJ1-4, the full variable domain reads DTGVSQNPRHKITKRGQNVTFRCDPISEHNRLYWYRQTLGQGPEFLTYFQNEAQLEKSRLLSDRFSAERPKGSFSTLEIQRTEQGDSAMYLCASSNRGLGEKLFFGSGTQLSVL.

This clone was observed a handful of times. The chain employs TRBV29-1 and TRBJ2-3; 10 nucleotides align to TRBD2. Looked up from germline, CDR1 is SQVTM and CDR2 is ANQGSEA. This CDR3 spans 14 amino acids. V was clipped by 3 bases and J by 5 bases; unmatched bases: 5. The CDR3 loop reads CSVEASGRKDTQYF. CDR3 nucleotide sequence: TGCAGCGTTGAGGCTAGCGGGAGAAAAGATACGCAGTATTTT.